Each of the 20 T cell receptor beta chains below was sequenced from the same sample in a study of blood T cell repertoires in COVID-19. Only in-frame clones appear in the TCRdb table, and some are missing; sequencing was by immunoSEQ multiplex PCR. In the table there are some 30,000 clones, 80% to 90% of which are singletons. Source material: peripheral blood. These receptors all come from a woman aged 80 or over with COVID-19, enrolled during active disease.

The chain carries TRBV18 and TRBJ2-3; TRBD2 aligns across 9 bases. V shed 3 bases, J shed 2 bases, and the junction held 3 bases outside the gene matches. Germline values: CDR1 KGHSH, CDR2 LQKENI. CDR3 length equals 15 residues. The chain's CDR3 is CASSPLAGDTDTQYF. Written as DNA, the CDR3 is TGTGCCAGCTCACCTTTAGCGGGGGACACAGATACGCAGTATTTT.

The chain couples TRBV6-5 to TRBJ1-3; D is ambiguous. The CDR3 extends over 13 amino acids. V was trimmed by 5 bases and J by 4 bases, leaving 9 bases between them. Germline V gene lookup returns CDR1 MNHEY and CDR2 SVGAGI. CDR3 protein: CASSPTLGNTIYF. DNA for the CDR3: TGTGCCAGCAGTCCTACCCTCGGAAACACCATATATTTT.

This sequence joins TRBV19 and TRBJ1-3; possibly TRBD1 for D (5 bases). In germline, CDR1 is LNHDA, CDR2 SQIVND (reference sequence). The CDR3 loop spans 16 amino acids. Trimming left V 9 bases short and J 0 bases short, with 18 bases between. This CDR3 is CASRREGLLSGNTIYF. In nucleotides, the CDR3 is TGTGCCAGCCGCCGGGAGGGACTTCTCTCTGGAAACACCATATATTTT. The full variable domain, completed using reference TRBV19 and TRBJ1-3, is DGGITQSPKYLFRKEGQNVTLSCEQNLNHDAMYWYRQDPGQGLRLIYYSQIVNDFQKGDIAEGYSVSREKKESFPLTVTSAQKNPTAFYLCASRREGLLSGNTIYFGEGSWLTVV.

The chain combines TRBV6-5 with TRBJ2-7; 8 positions match TRBD1. The CDR3 consists of 15 residues. The germline CDR1 and CDR2 sequences are MNHEY and SVGAGI. The V segment lost 2 bases and the J segment 3 bases; nucleotides outside the gene matches: 6. The CDR3 DNA reads TGTGCCAGCAGTTACCTCAGGGGGCCCCTCTACGAGCAGTACTTC. Amino acid sequence: CASSYLRGPLYEQYF.

This clone was detected a few times. The V call is TRBV7-6, the J call TRBJ2-2; TRBD2 agrees at 12 bases. J was trimmed by 0 bases and V by 5 bases; bases with no gene match: 7. The CDR3 is 18 residues long. Germline-derived CDR1 and CDR2 are SGHVS and FNYEAQ. CDR3: CASSRQLAGGANTGELFF. DNA of the CDR3: TGTGCCAGCAGCCGTCAACTAGCGGGGGGAGCGAACACCGGGGAGCTGTTTTTT.

V gene TRBV6-5 combines with J gene TRBJ2-2, with TRBD2 as a possible D gene (6 bases). There are 14 residues in the CDR3. Per the germline V gene, CDR1 is MNHEY and CDR2 is SVGAGI. V lost 10 bases to trimming and J lost 3 bases, with 15 bases between them. Here the CDR3 reads CATQPGVHTGELFF. The CDR3 bases are TGTGCCACCCAACCGGGAGTCCACACCGGGGAGCTGTTTTTT.

This chain joins TRBV2 and TRBJ2-2, with a weak D call TRBD1 (6 bases). CDR3 length: 11 amino acids. CDR1 SNHLY and CDR2 FYNNEI come from the germline V gene. The V end lost 9 bases, the J end lost 8 bases, and 10 bases lay between the germline ends. CDR3 in amino acids: CASKTGGELFF. The CDR3 DNA reads as TGTGCCAGTAAAACAGGGGGGGAGCTGTTTTTT. Based on the CDR3 plus reference TRBV2 and TRBJ2-2, the full variable domain is EPEVTQTPSHQVTQMGQEVILRCVPISNHLYFYWYRQILGQKVEFLVSFYNNEISEKSEIFDDQFSVERPDGSNFTLKIRSTKLEDSAMYFCASKTGGELFFGEGSRLTVL.

Here the CDR3 reads CASSPRLAGHGDEQFF. The DNA of the CDR3 is TGTGCCAGCAGCCCCCGACTAGCGGGTCATGGGGATGAGCAGTTCTTC. This chain connects TRBV7-8 to TRBJ2-1, with 10 nucleotides matching TRBD2. V shed 5 bases, J shed 8 bases, and the junction held 12 bases outside the gene matches. CDR1 and CDR2 (germline): SGHVS, FQNEAQ. The CDR3 length is 16 residues.

This chain links TRBV27 with TRBJ2-1; no reliable D call. Deletions cut 5 bases from V and 6 bases from J, with 14 bases between. The CDR3 spans 14 residues. Germline V gene lookup returns CDR1 MNHEY and CDR2 SMNVEV (reference sequence). The CDR3 sequence is CASSVQASGNEQFF. The CDR3 DNA sequence: TGTGCCAGCAGTGTTCAGGCCTCTGGCAATGAGCAGTTCTTC.

The chain carries TRBV19 and TRBJ1-2; 9 bases map to TRBD1. This CDR3 is 12 amino acids long. V shed 6 bases and J 8 bases; nucleotides not matched to a gene: 4. The germline CDR1 and CDR2 sequences are LNHDA and SQIVND (reference sequence). CDR3 amino acids: CASRGQGGGYTF. DNA for the CDR3: TGTGCCAGTAGGGGACAGGGTGGGGGCTACACCTTC.

The V call is TRBV5-1, the J call TRBJ1-4, with D perhaps matching TRBD1 (6 bases). CDR1 SGHRS and CDR2 YFSETQ come from the germline V gene. V dropped 4 bases and J dropped 4 bases, with 14 bases sitting between them. This CDR3 has 15 residues. The CDR3 spells CASSVRDNRNEKLFF. The CDR3 DNA is TGCGCCAGCAGCGTCCGGGACAACCGTAATGAAAAACTGTTTTTT.

A word on this clone: One junction end does not reproduce the germline sequence, and a read error may be involved. CDR3 region: CASSDSGTGKLFF. For the CDR3, the DNA is TGTGCCAGCAGTGACTCCGGGACAGGGAAACTGTTTTTT. This chain connects TRBV6-5 to TRBJ1-4, with 9 positions matching TRBD1. The CDR3 totals 13 residues. Per the germline V gene, CDR1 is MNHEY and CDR2 is SVGAGI.

The chain combines TRBV12-3 or TRBV12-4 with TRBJ1-4; D uncertain. The CDR3 runs 12 residues. Trimming cost V 5 bases and J 7 bases, with 8 bases left between them. CDR3 coding DNA: TGTGCCAGCAGTCCGGGAGGTGAAAAACTGTTTTTT. This translates into CASSPGGEKLFF.

The genes are TRBV6-5 and TRBJ2-5, with no clear D. This CDR3 has 13 residues. Trimming stripped 7 bases from V and 2 bases from J, with 11 bases between. Germline assignment: CDR1 MNHEY and CDR2 SVGAGI. Here the CDR3 reads CASKSVKQETQYF. CDR3 bases: TGTGCCAGCAAGAGCGTTAAGCAAGAGACCCAGTACTTC.

The genes are TRBV9 and TRBJ1-6; TRBD1 matches at 8 bases. In germline, CDR1 is SGDLS, CDR2 YYNGEE. The ends lost 4 bases at V and 7 bases at J; junction bases unmatched: 4. CDR3 length equals 14 residues. CDR3 sequence reads: CASSPQGANSPLHF. Here the CDR3 DNA reads TGTGCCAGCAGCCCCCAGGGGGCCAATTCACCCCTCCACTTT.

The genes are TRBV9 and TRBJ1-4, with a weak D call TRBD1 (6 bases). This CDR3 has 14 residues. Trimming removed 0 bases from V and 5 bases from J, with 8 bases in between. Germline values: CDR1 SGDLS, CDR2 YYNGEE. This chain's CDR3 is CASSVGTVNEKLFF. The CDR3 coding sequence is TGTGCCAGCAGCGTAGGGACAGTCAATGAAAAACTGTTTTTT.

The chain carries TRBV25-1 and TRBJ1-2, with a weak D call TRBD1 (5 bases). V was cut by 7 bases and J by 7 bases, with 16 bases left in between. Germline V gives CDR1 MGHDK, CDR2 SYGVNS. The length of the CDR3 is 13 residues. CDR3 in amino acids: CASNGRDLRGYTF. The CDR3 DNA is TGTGCCAGCAACGGGAGGGACTTACGTGGCTACACCTTC.

The J gene is TRBJ1-2, the V gene TRBV5-4, with D possibly being TRBD1 (6 bases). Germline values: CDR1 SGHNT, CDR2 YYREEE (reference sequence). Trimming pared 1 base from V and 4 bases from J, leaving 17 bases between. The CDR3 extends over 16 amino acids. CDR3 coding DNA: TGTGCCAGCAGCTTGAAGGGCAGGGGTAAGATCTATGGCTACACCTTC. The encoded protein is CASSLKGRGKIYGYTF.

This clone was seen more than once but under ten times. The chain recombines TRBV4-2 with TRBJ2-5; 13 positions agree with TRBD2. The junction had 2 bases not matched to a gene; V was cut back by 4 bases and J by 3 bases. The germline gives CDR1 LGHNA, CDR2 YNFKEQ. The CDR3 covers 15 residues. The CDR3 sequence: CASSPLAGGKETQYF. For the CDR3, the DNA is TGTGCCAGCAGCCCACTAGCGGGGGGGAAAGAGACCCAGTACTTC.

This clone is a singleton in its sample. The chain is built from TRBV9 and TRBJ1-1; TRBD1 is a possible D gene (5 bases). From germline, CDR1 is SGDLS and CDR2 YYNGEE. Trimming shortened V by 2 bases and J by 5 bases, and 13 bases separated the two germline ends. The CDR3 covers 14 residues. The CDR3 DNA reads TGTGCCAGCAGCGTCGGGGGAGTTTTTACTGAAGCTTTCTTT. The encoded protein is CASSVGGVFTEAFF.